There are a few counts of the clone carrying this T cell receptor (delta chain). Its antigen remains unidentified. Gamma-chain- and delta-chain-specific primers converted PBMC RNA into TCR cDNA. TCRdb re-called clones from the RT-PCR reads using CATT. The table has 500 to 700 delta-chain clones, around 20% seen once. This sample was taken from a study of delta chains in infants with herpesvirus infections. As for the study in general: A Ugandan infant cohort was followed from birth for primary CMV.

Looked up from germline, CDR1 is TSWWSYY and CDR2 is QGS. Trimming left V 0 bases short and J 4 bases short, with 30 bases between. The length of the CDR3 is 21 residues. Findings and limits, study-wide: Caveat: small sample size and no race- or environment-matched controls. Later infection age appeared linked to lower public-clonotype frequency among Vdelta1 cells.

V and J are TRDV1 and TRDJ1; D is possibly TRDD3 (6 bases). The sequence derives from a human donor who was a Ugandan infant, either HIV-exposed or HIV-unexposed (not recorded which). The starting material was peripheral blood, obtained at time point 2 of longitudinal follow-up. CDR3 sequence: CALGELSRPTRDMQPCDKLIF. The CDR3 bases are TGTGCTCTTGGGGAACTATCACGTCCCACCAGGGATATGCAACCCTGCGATAAACTCATCTTT.